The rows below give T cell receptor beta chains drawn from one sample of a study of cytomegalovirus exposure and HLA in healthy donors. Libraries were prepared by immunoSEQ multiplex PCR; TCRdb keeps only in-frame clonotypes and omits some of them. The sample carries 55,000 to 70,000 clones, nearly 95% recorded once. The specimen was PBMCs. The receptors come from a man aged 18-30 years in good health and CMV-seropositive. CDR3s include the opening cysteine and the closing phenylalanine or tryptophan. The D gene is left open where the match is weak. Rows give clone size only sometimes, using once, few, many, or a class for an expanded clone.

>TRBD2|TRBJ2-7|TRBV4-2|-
TGTGCCAGCAGCCAAGATGTTGAGCGGGGCTCCTACGAGCAGTACTTC
CASSQDVERGSYEQYF
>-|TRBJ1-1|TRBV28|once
TGTGCCAGCACTGAGCCGGGACAACTCACTGAAGCTTTCTTT
CASTEPGQLTEAFF
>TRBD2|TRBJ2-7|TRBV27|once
TGTGCCAGCAGTTTAGGTCTAGCGGGAGCGGGGGAGCAGTACTTC
CASSLGLAGAGEQYF
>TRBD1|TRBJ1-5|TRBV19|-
TGTGCCAGTAGTGAAAACAGGGGGTTCGAACCCCAGCATTTT
CASSENRGFEPQHF
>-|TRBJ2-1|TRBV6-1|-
TGTGCCAGCAGTGTAGGAGGGGATAAGTTCTTC
CASSVGGDKFF
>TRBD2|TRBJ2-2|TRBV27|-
TGTGCCAGCAGTTTAATTCTAGCGGGAGGAACCGGGGAGCTGTTTTTT
CASSLILAGGTGELFF
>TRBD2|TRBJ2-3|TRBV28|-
TGTGCCAGCAGTCCGCCCGAAGGGAGGGCTACGCAGTATTTT
CASSPPEGRATQYF
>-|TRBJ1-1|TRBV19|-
TGTGCCAGTAGTACCTGGGGGCACACTGAAGCTTTCTTT
CASSTWGHTEAFF
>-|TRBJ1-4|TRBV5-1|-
TGCGCCAGCAGCCCACAGGGAACTAATGAAAAACTGTTTTTT
CASSPQGTNEKLFF
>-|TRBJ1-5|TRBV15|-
TGTGCCACCAGCAGAGATATACAGGTGGATCAGCCCCAGCATTTT
CATSRDIQVDQPQHF
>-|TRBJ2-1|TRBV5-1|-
TGCGCCAGCAGCAGAGAGAGCTCCTACAATGAGCAGTTCTTC
CASSRESSYNEQFF
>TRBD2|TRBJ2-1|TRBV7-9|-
TGTGCCAGCAGCTATATAGCGGGGGGTTTCGATGAGCAGTTCTTC
CASSYIAGGFDEQFF
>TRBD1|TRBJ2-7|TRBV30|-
TGTGCCTGGAGTGTTCGGTTGGGTAGAGGACAGGGGACCTCCTACGAGCAGTACTTC
CAWSVRLGRGQGTSYEQYF
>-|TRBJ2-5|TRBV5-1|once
TGCGCCAGCAGCTTGGCGGGATTTGACCAAGAGACCCAGTACTTC
CASSLAGFDQETQYF
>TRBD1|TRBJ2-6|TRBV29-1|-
TGCAGCGTTTCAGGGACAGATCCCTCTGGGGCCAACGTCCTGACTTTC
CSVSGTDPSGANVLTF
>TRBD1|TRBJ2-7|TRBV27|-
TGTGCCAGCAGTGGACAGGGGTTTGCCGAGCAGTACTTC
CASSGQGFAEQYF
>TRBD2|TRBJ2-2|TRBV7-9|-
TGTGCCAGCAGCCAAGCGGGAAACACCGGGGAGCTGTTTTTT
CASSQAGNTGELFF
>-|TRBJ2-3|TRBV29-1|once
TGCAGCATAAGACTAGGTGGAAGAGATACGCAGTATTTT
CSIRLGGRDTQYF
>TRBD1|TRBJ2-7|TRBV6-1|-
TGTGCCACTCAAGCCGGGACAGGGAGCTCCTACGAGCAGTACTTC
CATQAGTGSSYEQYF
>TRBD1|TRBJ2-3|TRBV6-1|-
TGTGCCAGCAGTGAAGCAGGGACAGGGGGCACAGATACGCAGTATTTT
CASSEAGTGGTDTQYF
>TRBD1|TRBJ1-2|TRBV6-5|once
TGTGCCAGCAGGGCTACAGGGGTTTATGGCTACACCTTC
CASRATGVYGYTF
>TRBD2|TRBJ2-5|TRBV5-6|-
TGTGCCAGCAGCTTGGCTGGGGGGGACGAGACCCAGTACTTC
CASSLAGGDETQYF
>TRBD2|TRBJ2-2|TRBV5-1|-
TGCGCCAGCAGAGCGGGGGGGACCGGGGAGCTGTTTTTT
CASRAGGTGELFF
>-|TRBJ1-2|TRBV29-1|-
TGCAGCGCTCAAGGGGGAAATGGCTACACCTTC
CSAQGGNGYTF
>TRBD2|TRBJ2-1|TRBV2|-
TGTGCCAGCGCTCTAGCGGGACGACTAGGCTCTAATGAGCAGTTCTTC
CASALAGRLGSNEQFF
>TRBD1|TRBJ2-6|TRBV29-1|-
TGCAGCGTTGAAGATCATGGACAGGGTCTTTCTGGGGCCAACGTCCTGACTTTC
CSVEDHGQGLSGANVLTF
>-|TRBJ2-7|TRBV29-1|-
TGCAGCGTCCCACCAGGACTCTTTTCCTACGAGCAGTACTTC
CSVPPGLFSYEQYF
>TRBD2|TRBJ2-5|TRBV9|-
TGTGCCAGCAGCCGCCGGGGGGAGAAAAAAGAGACCCAGTACTTC
CASSRRGEKKETQYF
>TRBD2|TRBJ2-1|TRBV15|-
TGTGCCACCAGCGGCATAGGACTAGCGGGGGTGCATGAGCAGTTCTTC
CATSGIGLAGVHEQFF
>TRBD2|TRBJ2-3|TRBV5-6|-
TGTGCCAGCAGCTTGGTACTAGCGGGAGGGCGCGTCACAGATACGCAGTATTTT
CASSLVLAGGRVTDTQYF
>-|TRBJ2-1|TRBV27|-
TGTGCCAGCAGCCGACTAGAAAAAGAGCTCGGTTCCTACAATGAGCAGTTCTTC
CASSRLEKELGSYNEQFF
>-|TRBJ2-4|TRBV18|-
TGTGCCAGCTCCCGCCAGAGGACTGACAAAAACATTCAGTACTTC
CASSRQRTDKNIQYF
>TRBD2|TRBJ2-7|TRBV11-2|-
TGTGCCAGCAGCAAGTGGGGACTAGCGATAAACTCCTACGAGCAGTACTTC
CASSKWGLAINSYEQYF
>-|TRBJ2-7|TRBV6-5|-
TGTGCCAGCAGGTCCTTATACTACGAGCAGTACTTC
CASRSLYYEQYF
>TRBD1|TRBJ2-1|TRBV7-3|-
TGTGCCAGCAGCTTATATTTTCAGGGGGCAAGTGAGCAGTTCTTC
CASSLYFQGASEQFF
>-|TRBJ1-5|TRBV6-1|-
TGTGCCAGCAGTGAAGGGGGGGGGATTCAGCCCCAGCATTTT
CASSEGGGIQPQHF
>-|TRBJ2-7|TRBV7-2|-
TGTGCCAGCAGCGGCCTCGCGGGTTCCTACGAGCAGTACTTC
CASSGLAGSYEQYF
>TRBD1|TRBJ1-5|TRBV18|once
TGTGCCAGCTCACTCGGGACAGGGGATCAGCCCCAGCATTTT
CASSLGTGDQPQHF
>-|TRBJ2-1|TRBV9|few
TGTGCCAGCAGCGTAGGGCCGGGCGCCGGGGATGAGCAGTTCTTC
CASSVGPGAGDEQFF
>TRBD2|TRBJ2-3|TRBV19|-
TGTGCCAGTAGTACCGGGACTAGCGGGGATAACACAGATACGCAGTATTTT
CASSTGTSGDNTDTQYF
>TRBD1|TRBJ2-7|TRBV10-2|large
TGCGCCAGCAGTGACTCGGGACAGGGGTACGAGCAGTACTTC
CASSDSGQGYEQYF
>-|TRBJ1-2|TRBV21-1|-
TGTGCCAGCAGCGCCGAGATTCGCACCTTC
CASSAEIRTF
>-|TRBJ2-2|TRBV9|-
TGTGCCAGCAGCGTAGCGCCCGCGGGGAACACCGGGGAGCTGTTTTTT
CASSVAPAGNTGELFF
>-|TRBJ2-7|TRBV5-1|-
TGCGCCAGCAGCTTGGTCGTCGGTCCCTACGAGCAGTACTTC
CASSLVVGPYEQYF
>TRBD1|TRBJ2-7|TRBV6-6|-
TGTGCCAGCAGTAGGGACAGGGGGGCCTACGAGCAGTACTTC
CASSRDRGAYEQYF
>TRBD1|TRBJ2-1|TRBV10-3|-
TGTGCCACAGGGGGCAGGGAGGAGCAGTTCTTC
CATGGREEQFF
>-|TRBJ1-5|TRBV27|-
TGTGCCAGCAGTGATACAGGGTATGATAGCAATCAGCCCCAGCATTTT
CASSDTGYDSNQPQHF
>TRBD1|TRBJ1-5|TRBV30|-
TGTGCCTGGAGTCTACCGGACAGGGAAGAGCAGCCCCAGCATTTT
CAWSLPDREEQPQHF
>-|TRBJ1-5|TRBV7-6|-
TGTGCCAGCAGCTCGGGACACCGATATAGCAATCAGCCCCAGCATTTT
CASSSGHRYSNQPQHF
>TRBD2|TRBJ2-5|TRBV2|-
TGTGCCAGCAGTGGCGGGGGAGGAGAGACCCAGTACTTC
CASSGGGGETQYF
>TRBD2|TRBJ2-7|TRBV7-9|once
TGTGCCAGCAGCTTATTGGTCGGGGGGGAGCAGTACTTC
CASSLLVGGEQYF
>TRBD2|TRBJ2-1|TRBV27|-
TGTGCCAGCAGCCCAGGTAGTAGCGGGGCGAGGAATGAGCAGTTCTTC
CASSPGSSGARNEQFF